Here is one T cell receptor (beta chain) with its context. Its antigen is as yet unknown. This sample was taken from a study of CD8+ T cells in alopecia areata. Whole-study context: Treated patients swallowed 5 to 10 mg of oral tofacitinib twice daily.

Study-wide results and caveats: Clarity of TCR sharing across patients fell short of that in mice, possibly HLA-related. In lesional scalp, particularly from alopecia totalis/universalis, clonality was higher than in normal scalp.

The CDR3 is 15 residues long. V dropped 3 bases and J dropped 2 bases, with 12 bases sitting between them. Germline V lookup: CDR1 WSHSY, CDR2 SAAADI. As the sequencing template, cDNA was produced by extracting RNA and reverse transcribing it. Assay: immunoSEQ multiplex PCR; the TCRdb copy retains only in-frame clones and omits some. This sample has approximately 140,000 clones; 87% occur once, and the top ten carry about 16%. Here the sequenced sample was CD8+ T cells sorted from blood, taken at week 0. The chain combines TRBV10-2 with TRBJ2-3; D perhaps matches TRBD1 (6 bases). The source is a human donor with alopecia areata. The CDR3 sequence is CASSDYGTLTDTQYF. CDR3 in DNA: TGCGCCAGCAGTGACTACGGGACACTCACAGATACGCAGTATTTT.